The 26 T cell receptor beta chains below were found in one sample sequenced in a study of radiotherapy plus CTLA-4 blockade in lung cancer. TCRdb's table, derived via immunoSEQ multiplex PCR, lists solely in-frame clones and lacks some. Among about 41,000 clones listed, less than 85% were seen once. The starting material was peripheral blood, obtained from a patient treated with radiotherapy plus ipilimumab. The receptors were gathered from a human donor with non-small cell lung cancer who had stable disease on radiotherapy plus ipilimumab.

The V and J genes are TRBV5-1 and TRBJ2-7, with 7 bases that match TRBD1. The CDR3 contains 16 residues. Germline CDR1 is SGHRS and CDR2 is YFSETQ. V trimming: 4 bases; J trimming: 3 bases; junction bases outside the gene matches: 13. The CDR3 sequence is CASSDSRQGTGYEQYF. Written as DNA, the CDR3 is TGCGCCAGCAGCGACTCACGACAGGGTACGGGCTACGAGCAGTACTTC.

The gene calls are TRBV21-1 and TRBJ1-2. TRBV21-1 is a recognized pseudogene. The length of the CDR3 is 13 residues. As DNA, the CDR3 is TGTGCCAGCAGCGACGGGGGGGGTCGAGGCTACACCTTC. Translation: CASSDGGGRGYTF.

This clone was counted between two and nine times. The chain carries TRBV6-5 and TRBJ1-2; 8 bases line up with TRBD1. Unmatched junction bases numbered 3, after V lost 6 bases and J lost 3 bases. Germline lookup yields CDR1 MNHEY and CDR2 SVGAGI. This CDR3 is built from 13 residues. In DNA form, the CDR3 reads TGTGCCAGCAGGGGACAGGCGTACTATGGCTACACCTTC. It encodes CASRGQAYYGYTF.

The J gene is TRBJ1-1, the V gene TRBV19, with D unclear. V lost 4 bases, J lost 5 bases, and 11 bases lay in between. CDR1 is LNHDA and CDR2 is SQIVND in the germline V gene (reference sequence). The CDR3 length is 13 residues. The CDR3 DNA reads as TGTGCCAGTAGTAGTTTTGACAAGACTGAAGCTTTCTTT. Protein product: CASSSFDKTEAFF.

Written as DNA, the CDR3 is TGTGCCAGCACTCTGAACGGGCAAACCCAAGAGACCCAGTACTTC. The encoded protein is CASTLNGQTQETQYF. The J gene is TRBJ2-5, the V gene TRBV7-9, with D unresolved. V gave up 7 bases and J gave up 1 base, with 16 bases separating them. CDR1 and CDR2 (germline): SEHNR, FQNEAQ (reference sequence). CDR3 length: 15 amino acids.

The chain carries TRBV5-1 and TRBJ1-4, with TRBD1 matching over 8 bases. The CDR3 runs 16 residues. V gave up 7 bases and J gave up 0 bases; unmatched junction bases: 8. CDR1 is SGHRS, CDR2 YFSETQ, per germline. CDR3 DNA sequence: TGCGCCAGCTCTCCAGGGGGCACGACAACTAATGAAAAACTGTTTTTT. Its protein is CASSPGGTTTNEKLFF.

This clone showed up just a few times. V gene TRBV4-1 combines with J gene TRBJ1-5, with 8 bases fitting TRBD1. Trimming at V came to 0 bases and at J to 6 bases, leaving 7 bases not matched to a gene. The CDR3 length is 16 residues. CDR1 is MGHRA and CDR2 is YSYEKL in the germline V gene. CDR3 nucleotide sequence: TGCGCCAGCAGCCAAGAAGTTAACAGGGGGGGTCAGCCCCAGCATTTT. It yields the protein CASSQEVNRGGQPQHF.

The genes are TRBV1 and TRBJ1-1. TRBV1 is shown as a pseudogene. This CDR3 region has 20 residues. DNA for the CDR3: TGCACCAGCAGCCAAGAGTCGGGGGCTCGGGCAGGTTTAAGGTGGACTGAAGCTTTCTTT. This gives the protein CTSSQESGARAGLRWTEAFF.

CDR3 sequence (DNA): TGTGCCAGCAGCCCACTACGAGCTGAAGCTTTCTTT. The encoded protein is CASSPLRAEAFF. The rearrangement joins TRBV6-1 to TRBJ1-1, with no clear D. This CDR3 has 12 residues. The V gene lost 6 bases and the J gene lost 6 bases, with 11 bases spanning the gap. Germline values: CDR1 MNHNS, CDR2 SASEGT.

The J gene is TRBJ1-2, the V gene TRBV5-5; D gene uncertain. The germline V gene encodes CDR1 SGHKS and CDR2 YYEKEE (reference sequence). The CDR3 is 14 residues long. Between the trimmed V and J ends, which lost 3 bases and 1 base, there was a span of 10 bases. Written as DNA, the CDR3 is TGTGCCAGCAGCTCGGACGGGTATAACTATGGCTACACCTTC. Translated, it gives CASSSDGYNYGYTF.

CDR3: CASSEYPGRLETQYF. The CDR3 region has the DNA TGCGCCAGCAGCGAATACCCGGGAAGGCTTGAGACCCAGTACTTC. The chain joins TRBV5-1 to TRBJ2-5; D might be TRBD2 (5 bases). CDR1 is SGHRS and CDR2 is YFSETQ in the germline V gene. Trimming shortened V by 4 bases and J by 5 bases, and 18 bases separated the two germline ends. This CDR3 is built from 15 residues.

The chain carries TRBV10-3 and TRBJ1-6; D call uncertain. CDR3 length: 17 residues. Germline-derived CDR1 and CDR2 are ENHRY and SYGVKD. Deletions cut 0 bases from V and 0 bases from J, with 9 bases between. CDR3 amino acids: CAISESYDRSYNSPLHF. DNA of the CDR3: TGTGCCATCAGTGAGTCTTATGACCGCTCCTATAATTCACCCCTCCACTTT.

The genes are TRBV11-2 and TRBJ1-1; perhaps TRBD1 as D (6 bases). Trimming stripped 2 bases from V and 5 bases from J, with 12 bases between. Germline CDR1 SGHAT, CDR2 FQNNGV. This CDR3 is 14 amino acids long. In DNA form, the CDR3 reads TGTGCCAGCAGCTTAAACGGGCAGGGGACTGAAGCTTTCTTT. Its protein is CASSLNGQGTEAFF.

Only a few counts were recorded for this clone. The rearrangement joins TRBV19 to TRBJ1-6; D gene ambiguous. V lost 1 base and J 7 bases, leaving 2 bases between the germline ends. Germline lookup yields CDR1 LNHDA and CDR2 SQIVND (reference sequence). The CDR3 consists of 12 residues. The CDR3 nucleotides are TGTGCCAGTAGTATAGCCAATTCACCCCTCCACTTT. Protein product: CASSIANSPLHF.

This clone was found a few times. The rearrangement uses TRBV2 and TRBJ2-3; 13 bases align to TRBD2. V shed 6 bases, J shed 0 bases, and the junction held 3 bases outside the gene matches. Germline V gives CDR1 SNHLY, CDR2 FYNNEI. The CDR3 is made up of 16 amino acids. The CDR3 nucleotides are TGTGCCAGCAGGCGACTAGCGGGGGGTAGCACAGATACGCAGTATTTT. Amino acid sequence: CASRRLAGGSTDTQYF.

The sample holds one count of this clone. The gene calls are TRBV6-5 and TRBJ1-4, with D uncertain. Looked up from germline, CDR1 is MNHEY and CDR2 is SVGAGI. V was pared by 7 bases and J by 3 bases, with 12 bases between. The CDR3 is made up of 14 amino acids. CDR3 sequence reads: CASTQIGANEKLFF. CDR3 bases: TGTGCCAGCACCCAAATCGGGGCTAATGAAAAACTGTTTTTT.

The genes are TRBV19 and TRBJ1-2, with D tentatively TRBD1 (5 bases). CDR3 length: 14 residues. The V gene lost 7 bases and the J gene lost 4 bases, with 16 bases spanning the gap. From germline, CDR1 is LNHDA and CDR2 SQIVND (reference sequence). In DNA, the CDR3 is TGTGCCAGTACGGAAGAGGGACGGGTCTATGGCTACACCTTC. Encoded protein: CASTEEGRVYGYTF.

The rearrangement joins TRBV28 to TRBJ1-2; D may be TRBD1 (5 bases). The CDR3 has 14 amino acids. CDR1 and CDR2 from the germline V gene are MDHEN and SYDVKM. Trimming shortened V by 1 base and J by 4 bases, and 10 bases separated the two germline ends. The CDR3 DNA reads TGTGCCAGCAGTTTATTCGGCAGGGTCTATGGCTACACCTTC. Its protein product is CASSLFGRVYGYTF.

This chain joins TRBV5-1 and TRBJ2-3; D call uncertain. The CDR3 loop spans 12 amino acids. CDR1 and CDR2 from the germline V gene are SGHRS and YFSETQ. Trimming left V 5 bases short and J 5 bases short, with 9 bases between. CDR3 sequence reads: CASREVGDTQYF. The CDR3 coding sequence is TGCGCCAGCAGAGAGGTAGGAGATACGCAGTATTTT.

The chain is built from TRBV11-2 and TRBJ1-1, with D maybe TRBD1 (6 bases). The germline V gene encodes CDR1 SGHAT and CDR2 FQNNGV. The CDR3 runs to 17 residues. V was pared by 4 bases and J by 6 bases, with 24 bases between. The CDR3 coding sequence is TGTGCCAGCAGCTCAAGATTGGGGTTCAGGGGCGCTGCTGAAGCTTTCTTT. Its translation: CASSSRLGFRGAAEAFF.

The chain links TRBV19 to TRBJ2-1; D is perhaps TRBD2 (6 bases). The germline V gene encodes CDR1 LNHDA and CDR2 SQIVND (reference sequence). CDR3 size: 12 residues. V was clipped by 5 bases and J by 9 bases, with 11 bases between them. CDR3 bases: TGTGCCAGTAGTCCCAACGGGGGTGAGCAGTTCTTC. It codes for CASSPNGGEQFF.

This chain links TRBV6-5 with TRBJ2-7, with a possible D match to TRBD2 (6 bases). The CDR3 sequence is 15 residues long. Between the trimmed V and J ends, which lost 5 bases and 3 bases, there was a span of 17 bases. Germline V gene lookup returns CDR1 MNHEY and CDR2 SVGAGI. CDR3 in amino acids: CASSLRGGDLYEQYF. The DNA for the CDR3 is TGTGCCAGCAGTCTCCGTGGAGGGGACCTCTACGAGCAGTACTTC.

The genes are TRBV6-5 and TRBJ1-4; D unclear. Trimming took 0 bases from V and 8 from J, leaving 13 bases between them. CDR3 length equals 15 residues. Germline V lookup: CDR1 MNHEY, CDR2 SVGAGI. The DNA of the CDR3 is TGTGCCAGCAGTTACTCCCTCCTTACGGGGGAAAAACTGTTTTTT. Translating gives CASSYSLLTGEKLFF.

The chain recombines TRBV11-2 with TRBJ2-5; 8 nucleotides match TRBD1. The germline V gene encodes CDR1 SGHAT and CDR2 FQNNGV. The V and J ends lost 0 bases and 4 bases, in that order; junction bases with no gene match: 4. The CDR3 has 15 residues. The CDR3 region is CASSLERTGRETQYF. The CDR3 region has the DNA TGTGCCAGCAGCTTAGAGCGGACAGGGCGAGAGACCCAGTACTTC.

This clone appeared once. This chain connects TRBV5-1 to TRBJ2-5; 9 positions agree with TRBD1. This CDR3 spans 14 amino acids. Germline-derived CDR1 and CDR2 are SGHRS and YFSETQ. V gave up 4 bases and J gave up 4 bases; unmatched junction bases: 5. CDR3 sequence reads: CASSHGQGRETQYF. The CDR3 nucleotides read TGCGCCAGCAGCCATGGACAGGGGAGAGAGACCCAGTACTTC.

V usage is TRBV7-2 and J usage is TRBJ1-6; 12 bases align to TRBD1. The J segment lost 10 bases and the V segment lost 5 bases, leaving 6 bases of the junction unmatched. This CDR3 has 15 amino acids. The germline V gene encodes CDR1 SGHTA and CDR2 FQGNSA. The DNA for the CDR3 is TGTGCCAGCAGCCCGGGACAGGGGGCTGGGTCACCCCTCCACTTT. Translation gives CASSPGQGAGSPLHF.